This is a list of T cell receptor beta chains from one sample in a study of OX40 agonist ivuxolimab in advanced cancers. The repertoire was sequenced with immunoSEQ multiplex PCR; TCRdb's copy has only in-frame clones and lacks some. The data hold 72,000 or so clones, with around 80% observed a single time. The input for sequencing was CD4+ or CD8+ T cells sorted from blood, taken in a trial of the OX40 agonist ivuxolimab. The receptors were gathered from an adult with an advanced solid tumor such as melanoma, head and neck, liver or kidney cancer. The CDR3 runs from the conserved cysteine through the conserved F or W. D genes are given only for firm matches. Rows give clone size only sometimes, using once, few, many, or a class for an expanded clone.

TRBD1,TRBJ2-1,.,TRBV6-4,TGTGCCAGCAGTACCGGGACAGGATCCTACAATGAGCAGTTCTTC,CASSTGTGSYNEQFF
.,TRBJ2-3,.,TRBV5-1,TGCGCCAGCAGCTACCTCACCACAGATACGCAGTATTTT,CASSYLTTDTQYF
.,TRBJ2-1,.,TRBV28,TGTGCCAGCACCGAACGTAGGGCTAGCAGGTACAATGAGCAGTTCTTC,CASTERRASRYNEQFF
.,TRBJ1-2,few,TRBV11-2,TGTGCCAGCAGCTTAGTCCGCGCAGGAGGGAACTATGGCTACACCTTC,CASSLVRAGGNYGYTF
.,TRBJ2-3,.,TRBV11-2,TGTGCCAGCAGCTTATACGCTAGTCTTGGAGATACGCAGTATTTT,CASSLYASLGDTQYF
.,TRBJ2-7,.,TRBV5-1,TGCGCCAGCAGCTTCTCCTGGGCGCAAATTCCCTACGAGCAGTACTTC,CASSFSWAQIPYEQYF
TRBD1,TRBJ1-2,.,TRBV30,TGTGCCTGGGCGACAGGGGCTTTTTATGGCTACACCTTC,CAWATGAFYGYTF
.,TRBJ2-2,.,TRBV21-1,TGTGCCAGCAGCAAGTCGGAGGCCACCGGGGAGCTGTTTTTT,CASSKSEATGELFF
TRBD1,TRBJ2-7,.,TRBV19,TGTGCCAGTAAAGGGACAGGGAAAAGCTCCTACGAGCAGTACTTC,CASKGTGKSSYEQYF
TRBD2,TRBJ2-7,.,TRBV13,TGTGCCAGCAGCCCAACGTTAAGTAGCGGGAGATTGTCCTACGAGCAGTACTTC,CASSPTLSSGRLSYEQYF
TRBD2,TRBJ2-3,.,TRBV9,TGTGCCAGCAGCGTTGGCGGGAGGGACACAGATACGCAGTATTTT,CASSVGGRDTDTQYF
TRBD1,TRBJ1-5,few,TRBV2,TGTGCCAGCAGTAGACAGGGCCCCGATCAGCCCCAGCATTTT,CASSRQGPDQPQHF
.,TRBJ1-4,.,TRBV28,TGTGCCAGCACTTCCCGAAGGGAAAAACTGTTTTTT,CASTSRREKLFF
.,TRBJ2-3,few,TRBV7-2,TGTGCCAGCAGCTTAGATGGGAGCCGCACAGATACGCAGTATTTT,CASSLDGSRTDTQYF
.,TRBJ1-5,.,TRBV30,TGTGCCTGGAGTGCCCTGGGGCGGAGCAATCAGCCCCAGCATTTT,CAWSALGRSNQPQHF
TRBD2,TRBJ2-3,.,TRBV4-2,TGTGCCAGCAGCGGAAGACTAGCGACTAGCACAGATACGCAGTATTTT,CASSGRLATSTDTQYF
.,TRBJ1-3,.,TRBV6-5,TGTGCCAGCAGTTACTCGGGGTCTGGAAACACCATATATTTT,CASSYSGSGNTIYF
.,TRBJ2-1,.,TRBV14,TGTGCCAGCAGCGGCGGGGGCGCCTCCTACAATGAGCAGTTCTTC,CASSGGGASYNEQFF
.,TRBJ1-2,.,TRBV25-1,TGTGCCAGCAGTGATGTCCAGTTGGGGATTAATGGCTACACCTTC,CASSDVQLGINGYTF
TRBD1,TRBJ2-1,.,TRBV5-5,TGTGCCAGCAGCTTGGAGGGGGCCAGGGAGCAGTTCTTC,CASSLEGAREQFF
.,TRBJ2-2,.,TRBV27,TGTGCCAGCTCATCGGACTATTCGAACACCGGGGAGCTGTTTTTT,CASSSDYSNTGELFF
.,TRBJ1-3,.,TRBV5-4,TGTGCCAGCAGCTTCCTGAACTCTGGAAACACCATATATTTT,CASSFLNSGNTIYF
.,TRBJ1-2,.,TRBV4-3,TGCGCCAGCAGCCAAGCCCCGTCTACAAGCTATGGCTACACCTTC,CASSQAPSTSYGYTF
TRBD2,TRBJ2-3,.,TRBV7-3,TGTGCCAGCAGCTTATCGGAGACTAGCGGCCGGCCAGATACGCAGTATTTT,CASSLSETSGRPDTQYF
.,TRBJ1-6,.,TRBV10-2,TGCGCCAGCAGTCTGGGCAAATATAATTCACCCCTCCACTTT,CASSLGKYNSPLHF
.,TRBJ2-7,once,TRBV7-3,TGTGCCAGCAGCTTAAACTCAGACTCTGGCTACGAGCAGTACTTC,CASSLNSDSGYEQYF
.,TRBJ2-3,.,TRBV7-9,TGTGCCAGCAGCTTTTTGATTAGTGGGGCGATAGATACGCAGTATTTT,CASSFLISGAIDTQYF
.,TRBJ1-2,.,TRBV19,TGTGCCAGTAGTTTCTCAGGGCTTGGCTACACCTTC,CASSFSGLGYTF
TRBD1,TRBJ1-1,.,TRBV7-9,TGTGCCAGCAGCTTAGCGCTTCAGGGGGTGGATGAAGCTTTCTTT,CASSLALQGVDEAFF
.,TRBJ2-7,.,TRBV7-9,TGTGCCAGCAGCGAAATTGGACAGCCCGGGTACTTC,CASSEIGQPGYF
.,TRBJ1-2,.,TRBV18,TGTGCCAGCTCACCCCTGCCCGAGCTAAGCTACACCTTC,CASSPLPELSYTF
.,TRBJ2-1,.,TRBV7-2,TGTGCCAGCAGCTCCGCACCGGGACTCTTAGCTAATGAGCAGTTCTTC,CASSSAPGLLANEQFF
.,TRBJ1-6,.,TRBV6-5,TGTGCCAGCAGTTCCCGAAATTCACCCCTCCACTTT,CASSSRNSPLHF
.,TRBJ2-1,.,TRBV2,TGTGCCAGCAGTGATGAGAACAATGAGCAGTTCTTC,CASSDENNEQFF
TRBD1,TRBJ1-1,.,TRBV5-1,TGCGCCAGCAGCATGGACAGGGGAGGCACTGAAGCTTTCTTT,CASSMDRGGTEAFF
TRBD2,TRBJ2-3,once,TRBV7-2,TGTGCCAGCAGCTTAGCTGGCGGGAGTTACACAGATACGCAGTATTTT,CASSLAGGSYTDTQYF
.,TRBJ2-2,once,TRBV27,TGTGCCAGCAGTTTATGGGGTTCCGGGGAGCTGTTTTTT,CASSLWGSGELFF
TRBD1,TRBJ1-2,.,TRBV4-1,TGCGCCAGCAGCCAAGGCGTTGGGACAGGGGGTTACTATGGCTACACCTTC,CASSQGVGTGGYYGYTF
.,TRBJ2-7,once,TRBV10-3,TGTGCCATCTCGGCCAGCTACGAGCAGTACTTC,CAISASYEQYF
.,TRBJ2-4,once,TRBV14,TGTGCCAGCAGCCAAAACGACCGTCTCGGGGCCAAAAACATTCAGTACTTC,CASSQNDRLGAKNIQYF
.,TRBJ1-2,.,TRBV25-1,TGTGCCAGCAGCCCCCCCGGACTTAACTATGGCTACACCTTC,CASSPPGLNYGYTF
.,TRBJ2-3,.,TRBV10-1,TGCGCCAGCAGCCGGGACTTCACAGATACGCAGTATTTT,CASSRDFTDTQYF
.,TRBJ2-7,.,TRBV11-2,TGTGCCAGCAGCCCAGGTCCCGGGTCCAACGAGCAGTACTTC,CASSPGPGSNEQYF
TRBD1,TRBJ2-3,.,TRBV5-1,TGCGCCAGCAGCTTAGGGACAGCTGCAGATACGCAGTATTTT,CASSLGTAADTQYF
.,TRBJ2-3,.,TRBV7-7,TGTGCCAGCAGCTTGTCGGGGATAATTGATACGCAGTATTTT,CASSLSGIIDTQYF
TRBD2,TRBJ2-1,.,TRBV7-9,TGTGCCAGCGCCATGGCTAGCGGGAGCTATGAGCAGTTCTTC,CASAMASGSYEQFF
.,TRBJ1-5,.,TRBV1,TGCACCAGCAGCCACTACAGCCTCAATCAGCCCCAGCATTTT,CTSSHYSLNQPQHF
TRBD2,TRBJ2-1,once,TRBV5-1,TGCGCCAGCAGCTTAAGGGGCCCGGTAGCGGGACTAAGCTCCTACAATGAGCAGTTCTTC,CASSLRGPVAGLSSYNEQFF
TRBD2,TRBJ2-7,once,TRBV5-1,TGCGCCAGCAGCTTGGCCGGTCGGGAGGGCCGACACGAGCAGTACTTC,CASSLAGREGRHEQYF
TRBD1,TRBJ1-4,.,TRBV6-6,TGTGCCAGCAGTTACCCACATGACAGGGGGCGAGAAAAACTGTTTTTT,CASSYPHDRGREKLFF
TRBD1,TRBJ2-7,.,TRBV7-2,TGTGCCAGCAGCTTAAACCACCCCCGGGCAGGGGGCACCGAGCAGTACTTC,CASSLNHPRAGGTEQYF
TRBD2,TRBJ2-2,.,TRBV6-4,TGTGCCAGCAGTGAAGACGCTAGCGGTTGGGCCGGGGAGCTGTTTTTT,CASSEDASGWAGELFF
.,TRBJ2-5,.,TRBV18,TGTGCCAGCTCACCTAGTAAGGGGGGCGCGGAGACCCAGTACTTC,CASSPSKGGAETQYF
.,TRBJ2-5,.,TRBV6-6,TGTGCCAGCAGTTATGGGCTCGGAGTTTGGGAAGAGACCCAGTACTTC,CASSYGLGVWEETQYF
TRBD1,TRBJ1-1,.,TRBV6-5,TGTGCCAGCAACCGGGACAGGGAAGCTTTCTTT,CASNRDREAFF